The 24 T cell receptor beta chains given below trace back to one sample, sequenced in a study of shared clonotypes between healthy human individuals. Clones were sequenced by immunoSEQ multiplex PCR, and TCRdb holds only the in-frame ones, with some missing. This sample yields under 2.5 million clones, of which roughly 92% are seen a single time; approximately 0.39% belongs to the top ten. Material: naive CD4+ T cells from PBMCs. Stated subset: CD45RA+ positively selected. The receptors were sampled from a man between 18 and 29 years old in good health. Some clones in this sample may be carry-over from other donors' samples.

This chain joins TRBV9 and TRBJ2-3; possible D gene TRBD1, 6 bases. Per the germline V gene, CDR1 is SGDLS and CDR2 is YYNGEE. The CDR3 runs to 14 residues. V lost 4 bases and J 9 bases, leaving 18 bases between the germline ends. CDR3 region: CASSQPITGQTQYF. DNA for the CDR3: TGTGCCAGCAGCCAACCGATAACAGGGCAAACGCAGTATTTT.

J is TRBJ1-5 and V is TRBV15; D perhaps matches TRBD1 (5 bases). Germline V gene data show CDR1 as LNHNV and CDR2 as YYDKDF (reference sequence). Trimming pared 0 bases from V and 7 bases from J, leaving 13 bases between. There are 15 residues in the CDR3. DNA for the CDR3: TGTGCCACCAGCAGAGATAACGGGGGGGGACAGCCCCAGCATTTT. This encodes CATSRDNGGGQPQHF.

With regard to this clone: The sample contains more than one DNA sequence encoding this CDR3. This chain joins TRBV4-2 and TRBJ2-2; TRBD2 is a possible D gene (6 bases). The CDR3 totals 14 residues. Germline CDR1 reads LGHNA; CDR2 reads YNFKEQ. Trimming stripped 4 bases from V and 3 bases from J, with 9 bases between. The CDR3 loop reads CASSPPGDTGELFF. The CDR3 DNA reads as TGTGCCAGCAGCCCCCCGGGAGACACCGGGGAGCTGTTTTTT.

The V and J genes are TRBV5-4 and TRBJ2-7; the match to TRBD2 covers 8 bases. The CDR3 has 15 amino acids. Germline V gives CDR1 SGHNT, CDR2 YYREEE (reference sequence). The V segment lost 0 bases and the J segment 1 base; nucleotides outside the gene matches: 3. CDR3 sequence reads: CASSLGSGASYEQYF. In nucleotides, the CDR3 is TGTGCCAGCAGCTTGGGTAGCGGGGCGTCCTACGAGCAGTACTTC.

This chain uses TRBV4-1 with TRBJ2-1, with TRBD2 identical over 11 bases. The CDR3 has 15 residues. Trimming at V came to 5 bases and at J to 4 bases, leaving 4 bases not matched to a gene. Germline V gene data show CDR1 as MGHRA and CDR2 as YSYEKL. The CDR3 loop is CASSVTSGSYNEQFF. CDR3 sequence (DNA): TGCGCCAGCAGCGTCACTAGCGGGAGTTACAATGAGCAGTTCTTC.

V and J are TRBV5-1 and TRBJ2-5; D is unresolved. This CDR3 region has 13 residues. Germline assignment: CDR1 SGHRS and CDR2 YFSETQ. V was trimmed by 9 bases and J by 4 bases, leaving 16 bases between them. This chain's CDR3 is CATVPTWGETQYF. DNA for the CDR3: TGCGCCACCGTACCAACCTGGGGAGAGACCCAGTACTTC. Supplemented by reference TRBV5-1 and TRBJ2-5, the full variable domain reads KAGVTQTPRYLIKTRGQQVTLSCSPISGHRSVSWYQQTPGQGLQFLFEYFSETQRNKGNFPGRFSGRQFSNSRSEMNVSTLELGDSALYLCATVPTWGETQYFGPGTRLLVL.

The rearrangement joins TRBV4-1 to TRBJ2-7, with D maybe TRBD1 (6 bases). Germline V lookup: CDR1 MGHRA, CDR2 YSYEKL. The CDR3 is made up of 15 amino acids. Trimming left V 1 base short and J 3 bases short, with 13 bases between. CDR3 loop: CASSQGGGNLYEQYF. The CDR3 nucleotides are TGCGCCAGCAGCCAAGGAGGGGGAAACCTCTACGAGCAGTACTTC.

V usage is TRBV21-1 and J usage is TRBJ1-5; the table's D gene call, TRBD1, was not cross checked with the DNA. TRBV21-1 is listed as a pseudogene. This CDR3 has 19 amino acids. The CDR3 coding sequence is TGTGCCAGCAAGCGATGCAGGGACAGGGAGAAATATAACAACCAGCCCCAGCATTTT. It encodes CASKRCRDREKYNNQPQHF.

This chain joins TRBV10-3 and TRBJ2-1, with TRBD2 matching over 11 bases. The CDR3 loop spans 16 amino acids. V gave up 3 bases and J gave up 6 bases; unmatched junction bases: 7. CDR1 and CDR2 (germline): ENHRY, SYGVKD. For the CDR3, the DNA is TGTGCCATCAGTGACCAACTAGCGGGAGCAGGCAATGAGCAGTTCTTC. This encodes CAISDQLAGAGNEQFF.

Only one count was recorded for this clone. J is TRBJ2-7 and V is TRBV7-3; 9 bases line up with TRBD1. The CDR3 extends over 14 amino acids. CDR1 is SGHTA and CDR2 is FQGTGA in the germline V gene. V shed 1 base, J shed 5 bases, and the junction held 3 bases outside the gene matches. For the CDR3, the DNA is TGTGCCAGCAGCTTAAGGGACAGGGCCGACGAGCAGTACTTC. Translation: CASSLRDRADEQYF. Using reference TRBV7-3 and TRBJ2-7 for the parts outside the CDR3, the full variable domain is GAGVSQTPSNKVTEKGKYVELRCDPISGHTALYWYRQSLGQGPEFLIYFQGTGAADDSGLPNDRFFAVRPEGSVSTLKIQRTERGDSAVYLCASSLRDRADEQYFGPGTRLTVT.

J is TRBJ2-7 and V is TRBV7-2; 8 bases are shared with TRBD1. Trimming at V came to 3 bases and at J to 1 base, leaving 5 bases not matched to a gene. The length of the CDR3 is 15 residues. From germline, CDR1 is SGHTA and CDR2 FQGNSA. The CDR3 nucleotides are TGTGCCAGCAGCTTCGTGCAGGGGGCATCCTACGAGCAGTACTTC. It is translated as CASSFVQGASYEQYF. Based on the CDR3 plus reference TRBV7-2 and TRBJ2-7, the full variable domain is GAGVSQSPSNKVTEKGKDVELRCDPISGHTALYWYRQSLGQGLEFLIYFQGNSAPDKSGLPSDRFSAERTGGSVSTLTIQRTQQEDSAVYLCASSFVQGASYEQYFGPGTRLTVT.

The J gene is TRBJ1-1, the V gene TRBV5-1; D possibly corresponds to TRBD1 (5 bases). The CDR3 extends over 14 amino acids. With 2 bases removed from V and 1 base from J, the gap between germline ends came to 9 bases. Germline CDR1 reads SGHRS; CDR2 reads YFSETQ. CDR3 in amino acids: CASSFPGKNTEAFF. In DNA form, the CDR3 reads TGCGCCAGCAGCTTTCCAGGGAAGAACACTGAAGCTTTCTTT.

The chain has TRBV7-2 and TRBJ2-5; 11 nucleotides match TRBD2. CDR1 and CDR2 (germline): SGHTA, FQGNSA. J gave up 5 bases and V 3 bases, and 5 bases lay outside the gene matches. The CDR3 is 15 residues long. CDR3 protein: CASSFLAGGWETQYF. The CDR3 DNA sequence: TGTGCCAGCAGCTTCCTAGCGGGAGGATGGGAGACCCAGTACTTC.

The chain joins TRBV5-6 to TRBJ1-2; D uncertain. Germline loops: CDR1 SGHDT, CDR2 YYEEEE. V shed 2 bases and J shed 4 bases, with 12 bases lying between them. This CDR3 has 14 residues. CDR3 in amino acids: CASSLGILVYGYTF. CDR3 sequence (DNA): TGTGCCAGCAGCTTAGGGATTCTCGTCTATGGCTACACCTTC. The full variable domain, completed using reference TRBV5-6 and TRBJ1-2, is DAGVTQSPTHLIKTRGQQVTLRCSPKSGHDTVSWYQQALGQGPQFIFQYYEEEERQRGNFPDRFSGHQFPNYSSELNVNALLLGDSALYLCASSLGILVYGYTFGSGTRLTVV.

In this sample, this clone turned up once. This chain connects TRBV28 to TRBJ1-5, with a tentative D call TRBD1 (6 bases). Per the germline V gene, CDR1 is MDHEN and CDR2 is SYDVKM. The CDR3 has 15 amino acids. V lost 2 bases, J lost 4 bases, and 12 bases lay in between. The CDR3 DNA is TGTGCCAGCAGTTTAACAGGGACGGGGAATCAGCCCCAGCATTTT. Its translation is CASSLTGTGNQPQHF.

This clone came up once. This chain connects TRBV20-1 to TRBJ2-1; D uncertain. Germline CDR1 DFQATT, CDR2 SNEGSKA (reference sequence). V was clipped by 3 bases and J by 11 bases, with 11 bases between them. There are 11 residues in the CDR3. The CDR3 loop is CSASKGAQQFF. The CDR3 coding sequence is TGCAGTGCTAGTAAGGGCGCCCAGCAGTTCTTC.

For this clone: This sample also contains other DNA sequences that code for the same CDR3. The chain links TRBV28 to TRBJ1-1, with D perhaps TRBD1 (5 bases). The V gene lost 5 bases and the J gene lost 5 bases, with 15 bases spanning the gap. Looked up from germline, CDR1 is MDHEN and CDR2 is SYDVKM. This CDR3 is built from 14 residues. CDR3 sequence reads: CASSAGGGVTEAFF. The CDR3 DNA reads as TGTGCCAGCAGTGCCGGTGGGGGGGTAACTGAAGCTTTCTTT.

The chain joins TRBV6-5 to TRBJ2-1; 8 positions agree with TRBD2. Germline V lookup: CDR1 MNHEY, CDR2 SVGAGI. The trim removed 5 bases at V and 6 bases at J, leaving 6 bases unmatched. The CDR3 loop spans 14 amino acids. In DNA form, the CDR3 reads TGTGCCAGCAGTACAGGGACTAGGCCCAATGAGCAGTTCTTC. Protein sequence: CASSTGTRPNEQFF.

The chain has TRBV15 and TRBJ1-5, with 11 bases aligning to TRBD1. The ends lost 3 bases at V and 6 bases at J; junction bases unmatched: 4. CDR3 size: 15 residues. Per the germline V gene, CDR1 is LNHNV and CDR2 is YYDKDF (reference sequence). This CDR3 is CATSRRGQGAQPQHF. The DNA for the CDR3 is TGTGCCACCAGCAGGCGAGGACAGGGGGCTCAGCCCCAGCATTTT.

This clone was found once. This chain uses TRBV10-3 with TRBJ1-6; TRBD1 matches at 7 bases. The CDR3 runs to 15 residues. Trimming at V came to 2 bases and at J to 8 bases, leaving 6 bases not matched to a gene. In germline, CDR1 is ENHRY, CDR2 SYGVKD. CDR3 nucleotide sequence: TGTGCCATCAGTGAGGAGGGAACAGGGGATTCACCCCTCCACTTT. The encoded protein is CAISEEGTGDSPLHF.

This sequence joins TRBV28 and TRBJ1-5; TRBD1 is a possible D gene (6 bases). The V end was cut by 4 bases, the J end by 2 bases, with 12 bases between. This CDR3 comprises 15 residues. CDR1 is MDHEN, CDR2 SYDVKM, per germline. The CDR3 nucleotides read TGTGCCAGCAGTTCTCTGGCAGGGGGCAATCAGCCCCAGCATTTT. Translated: CASSSLAGGNQPQHF.

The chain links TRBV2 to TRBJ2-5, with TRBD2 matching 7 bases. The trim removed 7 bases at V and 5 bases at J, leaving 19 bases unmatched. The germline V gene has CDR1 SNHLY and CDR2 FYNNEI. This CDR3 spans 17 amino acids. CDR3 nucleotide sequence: TGTGCCAGCACCCTACCACTAAGGGGTGCCGGGGGGGAGACCCAGTACTTC. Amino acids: CASTLPLRGAGGETQYF.

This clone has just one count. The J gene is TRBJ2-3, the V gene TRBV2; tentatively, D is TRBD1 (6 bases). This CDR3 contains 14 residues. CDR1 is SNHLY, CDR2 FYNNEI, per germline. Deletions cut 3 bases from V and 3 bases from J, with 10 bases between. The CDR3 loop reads CASSDNRATDTQYF. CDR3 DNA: TGTGCCAGCAGTGATAACAGGGCAACAGATACGCAGTATTTT. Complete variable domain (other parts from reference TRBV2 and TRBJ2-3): EPEVTQTPSHQVTQMGQEVILRCVPISNHLYFYWYRQILGQKVEFLVSFYNNEISEKSEIFDDQFSVERPDGSNFTLKIRSTKLEDSAMYFCASSDNRATDTQYFGPGTRLTVL.

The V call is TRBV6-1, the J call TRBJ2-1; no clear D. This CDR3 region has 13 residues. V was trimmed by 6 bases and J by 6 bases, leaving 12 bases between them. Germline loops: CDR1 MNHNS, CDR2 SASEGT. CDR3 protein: CASSQTVRNEQFF. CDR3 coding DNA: TGTGCCAGCAGCCAAACTGTACGCAATGAGCAGTTCTTC.